This T cell receptor (beta chain) was sequenced during a study of breast tumors, draining lymph nodes, adjacent tissues. Study-wide points: Tumors had less TCR diversity than lymph nodes, more than nontumor tissue.

As to this clonotype: Antigen unknown.

With V trimmed by 0 bases and J by 12 bases, 8 bases remained unmatched. Germline V gene lookup returns CDR1 SGDLS and CDR2 YYNGEE. The CDR3 has 14 amino acids. Breast cancer patients provided tissue from their axillary draining lymph nodes. TCRdb analysed the multiplex PCR reads with MiXCR anew, one entry per CDR3 protein. In the table there are 120,000 to 150,000 distinct CDR3 sequences, about 30% of which are singletons. The receptor comes from a female donor with breast cancer. Some clones in this sample may be carry-over from other donors' samples. V is TRBV9 and J is TRBJ2-1, with TRBD1 matching 8 bases. Sequenced: axillary lymph node tissue. The CDR3: CASSVEQGADTQFF. The CDR3 coding sequence is TGTGCCAGCAGCGTAGAGCAGGGGGCCGATACGCAGTTCTTC.